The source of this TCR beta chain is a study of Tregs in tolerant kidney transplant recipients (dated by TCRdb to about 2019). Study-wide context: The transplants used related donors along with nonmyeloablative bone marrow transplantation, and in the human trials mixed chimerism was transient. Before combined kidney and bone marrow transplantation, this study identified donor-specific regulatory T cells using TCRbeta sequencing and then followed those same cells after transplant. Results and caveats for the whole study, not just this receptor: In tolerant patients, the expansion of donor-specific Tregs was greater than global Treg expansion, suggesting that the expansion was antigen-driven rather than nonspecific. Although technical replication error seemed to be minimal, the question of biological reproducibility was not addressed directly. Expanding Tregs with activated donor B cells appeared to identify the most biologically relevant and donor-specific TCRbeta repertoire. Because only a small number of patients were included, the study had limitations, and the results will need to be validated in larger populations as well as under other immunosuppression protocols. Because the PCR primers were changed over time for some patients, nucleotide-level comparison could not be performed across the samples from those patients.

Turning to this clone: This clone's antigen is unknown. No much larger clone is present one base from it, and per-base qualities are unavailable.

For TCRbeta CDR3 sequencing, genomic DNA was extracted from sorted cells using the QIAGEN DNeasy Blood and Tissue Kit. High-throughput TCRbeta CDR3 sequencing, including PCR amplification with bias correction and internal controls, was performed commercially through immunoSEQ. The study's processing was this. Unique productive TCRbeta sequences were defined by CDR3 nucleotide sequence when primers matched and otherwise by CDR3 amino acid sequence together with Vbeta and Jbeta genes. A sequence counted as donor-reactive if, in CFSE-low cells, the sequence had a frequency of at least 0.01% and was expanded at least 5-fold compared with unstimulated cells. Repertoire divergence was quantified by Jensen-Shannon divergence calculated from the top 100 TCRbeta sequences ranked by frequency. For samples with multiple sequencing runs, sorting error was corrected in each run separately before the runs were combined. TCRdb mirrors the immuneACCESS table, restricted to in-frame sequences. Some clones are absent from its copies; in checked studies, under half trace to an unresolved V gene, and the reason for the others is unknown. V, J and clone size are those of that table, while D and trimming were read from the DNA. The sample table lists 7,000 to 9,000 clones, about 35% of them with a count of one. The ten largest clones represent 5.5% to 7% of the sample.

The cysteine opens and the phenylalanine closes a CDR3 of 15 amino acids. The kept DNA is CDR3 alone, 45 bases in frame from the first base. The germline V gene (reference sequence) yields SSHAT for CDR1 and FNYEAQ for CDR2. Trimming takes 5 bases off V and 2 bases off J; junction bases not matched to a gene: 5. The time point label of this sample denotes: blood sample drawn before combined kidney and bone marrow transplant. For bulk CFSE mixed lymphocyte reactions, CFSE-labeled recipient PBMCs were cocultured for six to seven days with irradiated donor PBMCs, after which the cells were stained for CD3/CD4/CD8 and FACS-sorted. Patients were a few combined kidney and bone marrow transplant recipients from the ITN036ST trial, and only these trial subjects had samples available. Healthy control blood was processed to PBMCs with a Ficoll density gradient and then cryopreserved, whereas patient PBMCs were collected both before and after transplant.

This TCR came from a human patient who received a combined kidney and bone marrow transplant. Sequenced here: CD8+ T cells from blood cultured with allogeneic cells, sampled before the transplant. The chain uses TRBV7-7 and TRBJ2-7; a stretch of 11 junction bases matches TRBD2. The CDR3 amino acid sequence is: CASSPTSGAAYEQYF. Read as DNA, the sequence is TGTGCCAGCAGCCCGACTAGCGGGGCCGCCTACGAGCAGTACTTC.